This T cell receptor beta chain was recorded in a study of T cells in localized non-small cell lung cancer. Notes on the study in general: Uninvolved adjacent lung, not tumor, had the highest T cell clonality. Appearance in adjacent lung was seen for a median 57 of the top 100 tumor clones. Without multi-region sequencing, intratumor heterogeneity could not be excluded.

Method: immunoSEQ multiplex PCR; TCRdb's copy keeps in-frame clones and lacks some. In the table there are around 78,000 clones, around nine tenths of which are singletons. In the case of this clone: What it binds is unknown.

Germline loops: CDR1 LNHDA, CDR2 SQIVND (reference sequence). The CDR3 sequence is 14 residues long. V lost 0 bases and J lost 5, with 9 bases in between. The material was peripheral blood, obtained before any cancer treatment. The genes are TRBV19 and TRBJ2-3; unclear D gene. This clonotype was sampled from a woman aged 40 to 75 with stage I squamous cell lung carcinoma. In DNA, the CDR3 is TGTGCCAGTAGTATAGACTGGACGATAGATACGCAGTATTTT. Translated: CASSIDWTIDTQYF.